This T cell receptor (beta chain) was recorded in a study of blood T cell repertoires in COVID-19. Study-level background: COVID-19 samples collected from the United States, Italy and Spain covered acute and convalescent phases. T cells, B-cell-depleted T cells, or PBMCs provided the cDNA or gDNA that served as material.

J was trimmed by 5 bases and V by 4 bases; bases with no gene match: 5. This CDR3 comprises 13 residues. Per the germline V gene, CDR1 is SGHNT and CDR2 is YYREEE (reference sequence). Using immunoSEQ multiplex PCR, the repertoire was profiled, and TCRdb retains in-frame clones only, with some absent. The sample carries about 160,000 clones, more than 70% recorded once. The sequence came from a man in his 60s with acute or convalescent COVID-19. The chain links TRBV5-4 to TRBJ2-5; 7 bases line up with TRBD2. Sequencing used peripheral blood. CDR3: CASSGDYFETQYF. The CDR3 bases are TGTGCCAGCAGCGGGGACTACTTCGAGACCCAGTACTTC.